The source of this T cell receptor beta chain is a study of blood T cell repertoires in COVID-19 (dated by TCRdb to the early 2020s). About the full investigation: Collaborator samples came from the United States, Italy and Spain and covered acute and convalescent phases of COVID-19. The prospective study material was composed of cDNA or gDNA derived from T cells, B-cell-depleted T cells, or PBMCs. Deeply sampled blood TCRbeta repertoires from subjects exposed to, actively infected with, or recovered from COVID-19 were included in the dataset. The repertoires were released in a freely available public database meant as a resource for research on the immune response to SARS-CoV-2. The samples were drawn from the first 160 participants of the ongoing ImmuneRACE study and from roughly 1,300 subjects provided by 6 global collaborators. Sample metadata almost always included a de-identified subject ID, COVID-19 status, age in years and sex. HLA class I and class II types, where available, came from metadata supplied by the sample provider rather than from assay-based typing. Paper-wide results and their limitations: The quantity of clinical and demographic metadata differed by source and by participant and was supplied without curation.

The CDR3, cysteine through phenylalanine, is 13 amino acids long. Only the CDR3 part of the read is kept: 39 bases, read in frame from the first base. The collaborating institutions used their own protocols to collect whole blood in K2EDTA tubes. Collaborator samples were shipped for TCRbeta analysis as frozen whole blood, isolated PBMCs, or DNA extracted from either sample type. TCRbeta CDR3 regions were amplified from genomic DNA using the immunoSEQ Assay, a bias-controlled multiplex PCR. On the authors' methods: The number of nucleated cells in each sample was estimated by amplification of reference gene primers within the assay. To quantify the absolute abundance of each unique TCRbeta CDR3 rearrangement, sequence reads were collapsed and filtered. Productive Simpson clonality was computed per sample as the square root of Simpson's diversity index over productive rearrangements. In TCRdb, the immuneACCESS table is reduced to in-frame sequences with V and J assigned. These tables do not hold every clone; where another copy was compared, an unresolved V gene accounts for under half, and the others remain unexplained. The DNA gave D and trimming, while V, J and clone size come from that table. The sample table lists about 200,000 clones, 90% of them with a count of one. The ten largest clones add up to approximately 0.48% of the sample.

Note on this clone: Its cognate antigen has yet to be identified. Within one base of it there is no much larger clone, and no base qualities were kept.

The chain links TRBV1 with TRBJ1-2; the listed D gene, TRBD1, was not tested against the DNA. TRBV1 is flagged as a pseudogene. Sequencing was carried out using peripheral blood. The origin of this receptor is a man aged 50-59 years with acute or convalescent COVID-19. The DNA is as follows: TGCACCAGCAGCCCTCCGTACAGGGCCCTAAAAACCTTC. Translated, this is CTSSPPYRALKTF.